Listed here are 8 T cell receptor beta chains from one sample, sequenced in a study of identical twins. MiXCR, run by TCRdb on the 5' RACE reads, gives a single entry per CDR3 protein. The table includes 1.5 million to 2 million distinct CDR3 sequences, about 32% detected once. The sequencing sample was made of cord blood. These receptors were obtained from a newborn girl in good health.

This chain joins TRBV11-2 and TRBJ2-2; TRBD1 agrees at 8 bases. CDR3 length: 17 amino acids. Germline V gene lookup returns CDR1 SGHAT and CDR2 FQNNGV. The J segment lost 7 bases and the V segment lost 5 bases, leaving 15 bases of the junction unmatched. CDR3 amino acids: CASSTVVGQGAIGELFF. CDR3 nucleotides: TGTGCCAGCAGCACAGTGGTAGGACAGGGAGCAATCGGGGAGCTGTTTTTT.

V is TRBV7-9 and J is TRBJ1-1; possibly TRBD1 for D (5 bases). CDR1 is SEHNR, CDR2 FQNEAQ, per germline (reference sequence). This CDR3 spans 17 amino acids. Trimming removed 4 bases from V and 4 bases from J, with 22 bases in between. CDR3 region: CASSSTGVRYGVTEAFF. In DNA, the CDR3 is TGTGCCAGCAGCTCAACGGGGGTCCGTTACGGGGTCACTGAAGCTTTCTTT. Drawing the rest from reference TRBV7-9 and TRBJ1-1, the complete variable domain is DTGVSQNPRHKITKRGQNVTFRCDPISEHNRLYWYRQTLGQGPEFLTYFQNEAQLEKSRLLSDRFSAERPKGSFSTLEIQRTEQGDSAMYLCASSSTGVRYGVTEAFFGQGTRLTVV.

The rearrangement links TRBV15 to TRBJ2-7, with 7 bases aligning to TRBD1. The CDR3 runs 13 residues. Germline lookup yields CDR1 LNHNV and CDR2 YYDKDF (reference sequence). Germline trimming cut 2 bases from V and 5 bases from J; bases unmatched to any gene: 3. The CDR3 is CATSRYTGDEQYF. The CDR3 nucleotides read TGTGCCACCAGCAGATACACAGGGGACGAGCAGTACTTC.

V is TRBV6-5 and J is TRBJ2-6; D remains ambiguous. Germline lookup yields CDR1 MNHEY and CDR2 SVGAGI. The CDR3 spans 15 residues. V lost 6 bases and J 4 bases, leaving 13 bases between the germline ends. This CDR3 is CASSPGVAGANVLTF. The CDR3 DNA sequence: TGTGCCAGCAGCCCCGGAGTGGCCGGGGCCAACGTCCTGACTTTC.

The chain recombines TRBV6-5 with TRBJ2-2; the D is unclear. The germline V gene has CDR1 MNHEY and CDR2 SVGAGI. This CDR3 is 14 amino acids long. V lost 2 bases and J lost 5, with 9 bases in between. CDR3: CASSYRPGTGELFF. CDR3 nucleotide sequence: TGTGCCAGCAGTTACAGACCTGGAACCGGGGAGCTGTTTTTT.

This clonotype turned up a few times. The chain joins TRBV4-2 to TRBJ2-7; 7 nucleotides match TRBD1. This CDR3 is 15 amino acids long. The germline V gene has CDR1 LGHNA and CDR2 YNFKEQ. With V trimmed by 2 bases and J by 4 bases, 8 bases remained unmatched. CDR3 coding DNA: TGTGCCAGCAGCCAACCCGGGACAGATTTTTACGAGCAGTACTTC. It translates to CASSQPGTDFYEQYF.

The sample holds a few counts of this clonotype. The CDR3 is CSASTSGGGDTQYF. The CDR3 nucleotides are TGCAGTGCTAGCACGAGCGGGGGGGGAGATACGCAGTATTTT. This chain links TRBV20-1 with TRBJ2-3; 10 nucleotides agree with TRBD2. Germline CDR1 and CDR2: DFQATT and SNEGSKA (reference sequence). With 3 bases clipped from V and 5 bases from J, the junction kept 5 bases outside the gene matches. The CDR3 runs 14 residues.

The CDR3 coding sequence is TGTGCCAGCAGTCCGTCGTTGGTTAGTGAGCAGTTCTTC. Translated: CASSPSLVSEQFF. This rearrangement joins TRBV7-2 to TRBJ2-1, with unresolved D. Germline CDR1 reads SGHTA; CDR2 reads FQGNSA. The CDR3 is made up of 13 amino acids. Trimming cost V 6 bases and J 9 bases, with 15 bases left between them.